The entry that follows covers one T cell receptor beta chain sequence. As yet, its antigen is unknown. The sample is drawn from a study of cytomegalovirus exposure and HLA in healthy donors. The study's findings and limits: It was assumed in the presence/absence analyses that sequencing depth was roughly uniform across donors.

Vbeta (60) and Jbeta (13) primers were used in the PCR. Sequenced by immunoSEQ multiplex PCR; TCRdb stores in-frame clones only, minus some. The table includes about 140,000 clones, about 85% detected once. V lost 5 bases, J lost 11 bases, and 18 bases lay in between. Germline V gene data show CDR1 as SGHTA and CDR2 as FQGNSA. The CDR3 has 13 residues. J is TRBJ1-1 and V is TRBV7-2; no definite D call. This clonotype originated in a female donor in good health and CMV-seronegative. Sequenced input: PBMCs. The CDR3 sequence: CASSPSSQTHAFF. CDR3 nucleotide sequence: TGTGCCAGCAGCCCTAGCTCCCAGACTCACGCTTTCTTT.